The sequence of this T cell receptor beta chain was determined in a study of technical replicates of blood from a handful of donors. The method was immunoSEQ multiplex PCR; TCRdb's version includes in-frame clones alone and lacks a portion of them. The repertoire has 65,000 to 95,000 clones, around 97% of them found once; the top ten carry 0.25% to 0.3%. The germline gives CDR1 MNHEY, CDR2 SMNVEV (reference sequence). This CDR3 has 12 residues. V shed 6 bases and J shed 7 bases, with 10 bases lying between them. The clonotype comes from a human donor in good health. The rearrangement joins TRBV27 to TRBJ2-1, with no clear D. Sequences were obtained from T cells isolated from PBMCs. DNA of the CDR3: TGTGCCAGCAGCCGCAACAGAAATGAGCAGTTCTTC. Protein product: CASSRNRNEQFF.